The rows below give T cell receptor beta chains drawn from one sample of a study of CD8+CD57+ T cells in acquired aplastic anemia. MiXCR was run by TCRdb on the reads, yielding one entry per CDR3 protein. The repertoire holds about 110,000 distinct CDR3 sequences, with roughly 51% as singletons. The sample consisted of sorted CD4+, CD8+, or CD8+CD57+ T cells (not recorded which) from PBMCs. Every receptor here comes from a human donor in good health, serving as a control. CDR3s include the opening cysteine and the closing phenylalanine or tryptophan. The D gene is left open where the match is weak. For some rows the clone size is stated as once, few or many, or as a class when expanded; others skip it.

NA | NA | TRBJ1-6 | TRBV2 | CASSRRDNNSPLHF | TGTGCCAGCAGTCGCCGGGATAATAATTCACCCCTCCACTTT
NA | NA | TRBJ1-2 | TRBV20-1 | CSARDQRDYGYTF | TGCAGTGCTAGAGATCAGAGGGACTATGGCTACACCTTC
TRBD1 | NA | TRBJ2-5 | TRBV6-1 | CASSTTGGAQTQYF | TGTGCCAGCAGCACCACAGGGGGCGCACAGACCCAGTACTTC
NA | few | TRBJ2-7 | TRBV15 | CATSRDRGDEQYF | TGTGCCACCAGCAGAGATCGAGGGGACGAGCAGTACTTC
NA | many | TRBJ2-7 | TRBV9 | CASSPQKLAPGPYEQYF | TGTGCCAGCAGCCCCCAGAAGTTGGCACCGGGTCCCTACGAGCAGTACTTC
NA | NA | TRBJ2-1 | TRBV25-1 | CASSGGGSNEQFF | TGTGCCAGCAGTGGGGGGGGCAGTAATGAGCAGTTCTTC
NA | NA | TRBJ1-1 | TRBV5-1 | CASSLRQPNTEAFF | TGCGCCAGCAGCTTGAGGCAGCCGAACACTGAAGCTTTCTTT
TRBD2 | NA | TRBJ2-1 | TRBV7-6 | CASSLGRGESEQFF | TGTGCCAGCAGCTTAGGGCGGGGGGAGAGTGAGCAGTTCTTC
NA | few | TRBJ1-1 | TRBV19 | CASSGGVMNTEAFF | TGTGCCAGTAGTGGAGGGGTAATGAACACTGAAGCTTTCTTT
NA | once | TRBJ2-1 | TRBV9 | CASSAYNGQFF | TGTGCCAGCAGCGCTTACAATGGGCAGTTCTTC
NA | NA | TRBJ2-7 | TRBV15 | CATSRAGQPHEQYF | TGTGCCACCAGCAGAGCAGGACAGCCCCACGAGCAGTACTTC